This entry lists 5 T cell receptor beta chains sequenced from one sample in a study of response to subunit inactivated influenza vaccine. TCRdb called the RT-PCR reads again in MiXCR, with one record for every CDR3 protein. The data show approximately 290,000 distinct CDR3 sequences, over 20% seen once. This specimen was PBMCs from blood, taken approximately 20 months after vaccination. These receptors all stem from a man between 50 and 75 years old who received an inactivated influenza vaccine.

This clonotype was picked up one time. The junction does not match germline at one end; this may be a read error. The V and J genes are TRBV27 and TRBJ1-6; the D gene is possibly TRBD1 (6 bases). CDR3 size: 14 residues. From germline, CDR1 is MNHEY and CDR2 SMNVEV (reference sequence). CDR3 protein: CASSLRGENSALHF. The DNA for the CDR3 is TGTGCCAGCAGTTTAAGGGGGGAGAATTCAGCCCTCCACTTT.

The chain employs TRBV20-1 and TRBJ2-1; 7 bases match TRBD2. The CDR3 runs to 13 residues. CDR1 is DFQATT and CDR2 is SNEGSKA in the germline V gene (reference sequence). V lost 4 bases to trimming and J lost 3 bases; unmatched junction nucleotides: 3. The DNA of the CDR3 is TGCAGTGCTAAAGCGGGGAGCTACAATGAGCAGTTCTTC. Residues: CSAKAGSYNEQFF.

This rearrangement joins TRBV7-2 to TRBJ2-3; 8 nucleotides align to TRBD1. Germline V gene data show CDR1 as SGHTA and CDR2 as FQGNSA. The V gene end was trimmed by 1 base and the J gene end by 2 bases; junction bases not matched to a gene: 5. There are 16 residues in the CDR3. CDR3 DNA: TGTGCCAGCAGCTTAGTCAGGGGGCGCAACACAGATACGCAGTATTTT. Its translation is CASSLVRGRNTDTQYF.

The rearrangement uses TRBV2 and TRBJ2-1; D remains ambiguous. This CDR3 is built from 13 residues. V lost 3 bases, J lost 10 bases, and 13 bases lay in between. The germline V gene has CDR1 SNHLY and CDR2 FYNNEI. As DNA, the CDR3 is TGTGCCAGCAGTGATTTGGGTGGGATGGAGCAGTTCTTC. It translates to CASSDLGGMEQFF.

Here the CDR3 reads CASSSPRDRGYGYTF. The CDR3, as DNA: TGTGCCAGCAGTTCTCCACGGGACAGGGGCTATGGCTACACCTTC. V gene TRBV12-3 or TRBV12-4 combines with J gene TRBJ1-2; 10 bases align to TRBD1. The CDR3 has 15 residues. With V trimmed by 4 bases and J by 4 bases, 6 bases remained unmatched.